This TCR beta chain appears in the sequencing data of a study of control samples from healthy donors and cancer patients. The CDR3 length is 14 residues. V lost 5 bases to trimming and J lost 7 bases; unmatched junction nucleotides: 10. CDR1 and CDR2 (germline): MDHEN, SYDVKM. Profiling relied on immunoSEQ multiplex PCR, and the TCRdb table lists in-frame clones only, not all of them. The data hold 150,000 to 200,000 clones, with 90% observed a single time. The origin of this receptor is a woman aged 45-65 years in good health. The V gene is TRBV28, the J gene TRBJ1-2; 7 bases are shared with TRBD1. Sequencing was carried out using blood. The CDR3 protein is CASSATGPAAGYTF. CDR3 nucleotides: TGTGCCAGCAGTGCGACAGGGCCCGCTGCTGGCTACACCTTC.